This T cell receptor (beta chain) was captured by sequencing in a study of T cell responses to AZD1222 COVID-19 vaccine. The study, taken as a whole, reports: With dominance at 160-218 and 743-854, vaccine-associated CD4 TCRs spanned spike. The peak T cell response came first, and repertoires were sampled only after it. Females made up more of the donors, who were largely white British, and clonal diversity may have come out too low.

The V segment lost 3 bases and the J segment 7 bases; nucleotides outside the gene matches: 10. CDR1 is SGHTA and CDR2 is FQGNSA in the germline V gene. CDR3 size: 16 residues. This clone was recorded a few times. What it recognizes is unknown. TCRdb keeps only in-frame clones here, not all; method: immunoSEQ multiplex PCR. Among about 160,000 clones, roughly nine tenths were seen once, and the ten largest hold roughly 4.3%. Sequencing used peripheral blood, obtained on day 0 of MenACWY control vaccination. The chain has TRBV7-2 and TRBJ2-1; TRBD2 aligns across 9 bases. This clonotype was sampled from an adult in good health. In nucleotides, the CDR3 is TGTGCCAGCAGCTTTGGGGGCGGGAGGGCTTGGAATGAGCAGTTCTTC. Protein product: CASSFGGGRAWNEQFF. Drawing the rest from reference TRBV7-2 and TRBJ2-1, the complete variable domain is GAGVSQSPSNKVTEKGKDVELRCDPISGHTALYWYRQSLGQGLEFLIYFQGNSAPDKSGLPSDRFSAERTGGSVSTLTIQRTQQEDSAVYLCASSFGGGRAWNEQFFGPGTRLTVL.